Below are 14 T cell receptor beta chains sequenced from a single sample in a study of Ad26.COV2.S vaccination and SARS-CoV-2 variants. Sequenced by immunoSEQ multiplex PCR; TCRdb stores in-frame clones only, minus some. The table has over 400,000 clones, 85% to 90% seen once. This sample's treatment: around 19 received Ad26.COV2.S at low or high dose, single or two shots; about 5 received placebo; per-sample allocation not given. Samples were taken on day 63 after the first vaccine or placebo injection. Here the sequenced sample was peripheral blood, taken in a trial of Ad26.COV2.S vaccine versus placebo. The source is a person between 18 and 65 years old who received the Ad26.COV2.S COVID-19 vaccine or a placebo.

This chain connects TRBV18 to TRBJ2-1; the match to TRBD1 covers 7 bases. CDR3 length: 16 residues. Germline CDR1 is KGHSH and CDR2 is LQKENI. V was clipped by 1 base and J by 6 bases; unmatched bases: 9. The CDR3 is CASSPQVTGLGNEQFF. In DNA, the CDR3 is TGTGCCAGCTCACCACAGGTGACAGGGTTGGGCAATGAGCAGTTCTTC.

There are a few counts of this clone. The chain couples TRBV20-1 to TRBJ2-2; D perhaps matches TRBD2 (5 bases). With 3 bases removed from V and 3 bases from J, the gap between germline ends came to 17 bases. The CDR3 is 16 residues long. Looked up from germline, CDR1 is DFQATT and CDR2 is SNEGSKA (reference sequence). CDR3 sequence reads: CSASIGEGGYTGELFF. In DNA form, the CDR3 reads TGCAGTGCTAGTATAGGAGAGGGTGGATACACCGGGGAGCTGTTTTTT.

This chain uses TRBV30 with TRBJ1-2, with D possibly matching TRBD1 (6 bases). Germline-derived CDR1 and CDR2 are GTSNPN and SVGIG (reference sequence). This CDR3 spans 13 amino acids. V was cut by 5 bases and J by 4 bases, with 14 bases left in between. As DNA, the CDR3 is TGTGCCTGGGAGCAGGGGTCGGCCTATGGCTACACCTTC. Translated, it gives CAWEQGSAYGYTF. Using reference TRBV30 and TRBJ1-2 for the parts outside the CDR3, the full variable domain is SQTIHQWPATLVQPVGSPLSLECTVEGTSNPNLYWYRQAAGRGLQLLFYSVGIGQISSEVPQNLSASRPQDRQFILSSKKLLLSDSGFYLCAWEQGSAYGYTFGSGTRLTVV.

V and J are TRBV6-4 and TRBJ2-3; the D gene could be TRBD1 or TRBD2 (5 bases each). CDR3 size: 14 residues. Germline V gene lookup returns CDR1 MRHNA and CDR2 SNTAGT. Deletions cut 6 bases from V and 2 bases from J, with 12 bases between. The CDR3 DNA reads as TGTGCCAGCAGCCGGGACGGGGTCACAGATACGCAGTATTTT. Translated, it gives CASSRDGVTDTQYF.

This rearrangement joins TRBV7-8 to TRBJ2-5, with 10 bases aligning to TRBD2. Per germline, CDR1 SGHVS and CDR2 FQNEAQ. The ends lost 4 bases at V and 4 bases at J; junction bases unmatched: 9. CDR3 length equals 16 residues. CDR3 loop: CASSSAGGRYVETQYF. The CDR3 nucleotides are TGTGCCAGCAGCTCAGCGGGGGGGCGGTATGTAGAGACCCAGTACTTC.

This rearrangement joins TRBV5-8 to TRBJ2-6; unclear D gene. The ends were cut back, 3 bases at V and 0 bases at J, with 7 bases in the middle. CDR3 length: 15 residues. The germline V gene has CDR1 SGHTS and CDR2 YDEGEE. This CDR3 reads CASSWRASGANVLTF. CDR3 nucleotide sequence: TGTGCCAGCAGCTGGAGAGCCTCTGGGGCCAACGTCCTGACTTTC.

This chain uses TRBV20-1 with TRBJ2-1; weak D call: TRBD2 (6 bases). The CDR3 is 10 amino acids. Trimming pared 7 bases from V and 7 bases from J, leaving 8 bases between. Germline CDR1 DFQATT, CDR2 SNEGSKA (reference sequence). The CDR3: CSVAGNEQFF. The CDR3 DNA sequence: TGCAGTGTGGCGGGGAATGAGCAGTTCTTC.

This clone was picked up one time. This CDR3 reads CASSALGSGELFF. DNA of the CDR3: TGTGCCAGTAGTGCCCTGGGATCCGGGGAGCTGTTTTTT. V usage is TRBV19 and J usage is TRBJ2-2; D is undetermined. The CDR3 loop spans 13 amino acids. Trimming cost V 5 bases and J 6 bases, with 10 bases left between them. Germline V gene lookup returns CDR1 LNHDA and CDR2 SQIVND (reference sequence). Full variable domain (remainder filled in from reference TRBV19 and TRBJ2-2): DGGITQSPKYLFRKEGQNVTLSCEQNLNHDAMYWYRQDPGQGLRLIYYSQIVNDFQKGDIAEGYSVSREKKESFPLTVTSAQKNPTAFYLCASSALGSGELFFGEGSRLTVL.

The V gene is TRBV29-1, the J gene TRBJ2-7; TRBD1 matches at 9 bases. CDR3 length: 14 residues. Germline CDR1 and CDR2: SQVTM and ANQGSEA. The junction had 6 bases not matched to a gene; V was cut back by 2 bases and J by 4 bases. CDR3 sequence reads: CSVESADRGYEQYF. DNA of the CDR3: TGCAGCGTTGAATCCGCGGACAGGGGTTACGAGCAGTACTTC.

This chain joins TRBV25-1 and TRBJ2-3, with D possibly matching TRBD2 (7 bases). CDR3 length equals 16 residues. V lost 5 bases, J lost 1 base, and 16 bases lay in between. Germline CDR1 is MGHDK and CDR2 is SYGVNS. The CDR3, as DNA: TGTGCCAGCAGTCCTTTAGGGGGGGGCGGCACAGATACGCAGTATTTT. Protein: CASSPLGGGGTDTQYF.

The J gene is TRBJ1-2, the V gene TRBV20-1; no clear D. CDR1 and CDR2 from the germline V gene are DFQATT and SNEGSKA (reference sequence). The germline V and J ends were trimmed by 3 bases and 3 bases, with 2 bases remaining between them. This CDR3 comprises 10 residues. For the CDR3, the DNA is TGCAGTGCTAGTGACTATGGCTACACCTTC. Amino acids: CSASDYGYTF.

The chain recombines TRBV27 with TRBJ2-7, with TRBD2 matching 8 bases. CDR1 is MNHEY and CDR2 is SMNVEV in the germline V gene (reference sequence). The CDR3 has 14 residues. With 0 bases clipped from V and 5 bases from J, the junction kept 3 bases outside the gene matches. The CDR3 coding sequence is TGTGCCAGCAGTTTATCCCAAGCGGGAGACGAGCAGTACGTC. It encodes CASSLSQAGDEQYV.

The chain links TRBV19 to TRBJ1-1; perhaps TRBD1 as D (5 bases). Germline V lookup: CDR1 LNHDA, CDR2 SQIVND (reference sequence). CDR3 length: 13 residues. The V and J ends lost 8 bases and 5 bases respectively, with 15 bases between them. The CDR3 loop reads CASSQGIGTEAFF. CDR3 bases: TGTGCCAGTTCTCAGGGCATAGGAACTGAAGCTTTCTTT. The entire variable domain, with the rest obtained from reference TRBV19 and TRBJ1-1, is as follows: DGGITQSPKYLFRKEGQNVTLSCEQNLNHDAMYWYRQDPGQGLRLIYYSQIVNDFQKGDIAEGYSVSREKKESFPLTVTSAQKNPTAFYLCASSQGIGTEAFFGQGTRLTVV.

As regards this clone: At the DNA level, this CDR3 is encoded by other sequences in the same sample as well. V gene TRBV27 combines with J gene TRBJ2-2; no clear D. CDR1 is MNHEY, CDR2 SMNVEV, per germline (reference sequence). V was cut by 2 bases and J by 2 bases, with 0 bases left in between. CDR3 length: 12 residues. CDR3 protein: CASSLNTGELFF. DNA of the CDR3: TGTGCCAGCAGTTTAAACACCGGGGAGCTGTTTTTT.